This is a list of T cell receptor beta chains from one sample in a study of blood T cells in healthy people across ages. TCRdb used MiXCR to reprocess the 5' RACE reads, holding one entry per CDR3 protein. The sample records roughly 560,000 distinct CDR3 sequences, 24% being singletons. This same sample was also part of a study on T cells of mothers and their children.

Sequenced material: blood. All receptors derive from a boy aged 5 to 17 in good health. CDR3s include the opening cysteine and the closing phenylalanine or tryptophan. D genes are given only for firm matches. Only part of the rows carry a size: once, few, many, or a class if the clone is expanded.

>-|-|TRBV19|TRBJ2-7|15
TGTGCCAGTAGTATCTCGGCTGCGGAGATCTACGAGCAGTACTTC
CASSISAAEIYEQYF
>TRBD1|few|TRBV30|TRBJ1-4|14
TGTGCCTGGAGTCCAGGACAGGGGTATGAAAAACTGTTTTTT
CAWSPGQGYEKLFF
>TRBD1|-|TRBV7-9|TRBJ2-2|14
TGTGCCAGCAGCGTAGGGACAGGGGCCGGGGAGCTGTTTTTT
CASSVGTGAGELFF
>-|-|TRBV7-2|TRBJ1-1|14
TGTGCCAGCAGCTTAGAAGCGGTGAACACTGAAGCTTTCTTT
CASSLEAVNTEAFF
>TRBD2|few|TRBV28|TRBJ2-7|18
TGTGCCAGCAGCACAGGACTAGCGGGAGGACCTACATGCTACGAGCAGTACTTC
CASSTGLAGGPTCYEQYF
>TRBD2|-|TRBV15|TRBJ2-7|23
TGTGCCACCAGCAAAAAACCTCCGGGACTAGCGGGTGGTATACATGAAAGCTCCTACGAGCAGTACTTC
CATSKKPPGLAGGIHESSYEQYF
>-|few|TRBV19|TRBJ2-3|14
TGTGCCAGTACCCGACAGGAATCCACAGATACGCAGTATTTT
CASTRQESTDTQYF
>TRBD1|few|TRBV24-1|TRBJ2-1|16
TGTGCCACCAGTGATTGGGGACAGAGCTCCTACAATGAGCAGTTCTTC
CATSDWGQSSYNEQFF
>TRBD1|-|TRBV7-2|TRBJ2-5|16
TGTGCCAGCAGCCCCCGGACAGGGATTCTTGGGGAGACCCAGTACTTC
CASSPRTGILGETQYF
>-|few|TRBV7-8|TRBJ2-1|13
TGTGCCAGCAGCTTAGAATACGTACCTGAGCAGTTCTTC
CASSLEYVPEQFF
>-|-|TRBV20-1|TRBJ1-4|14
TGCAGTGCTAGTAATCCCCTCGGACACTCCAAACTGTTTTTT
CSASNPLGHSKLFF
>TRBD2|few|TRBV4-1|TRBJ2-5|15
TGCGCCAGCAGAGAACTAGCGGGAGGTGGGGGGACCCAGTACTTC
CASRELAGGGGTQYF
>TRBD1|few|TRBV11-1|TRBJ1-1|13
TGTGCCAGCAGCTTAGGACAGGGGGGAGAAGCTTTCTTT
CASSLGQGGEAFF
>TRBD1|few|TRBV7-9|TRBJ2-5|14
TGTGCCAGCAGCCCCACGACAGGGGAGGAGACCCAGTACTTC
CASSPTTGEETQYF
>-|-|TRBV4-3|TRBJ2-1|13
TGCGCCAGCAGCCAAGAGGTTGGCGGCGAGCAGTTCTTC
CASSQEVGGEQFF
>-|-|TRBV11-1|TRBJ2-3|17
TGTGCCAGCAGCGGGAAGGACGGACGACCTCTCTTCGATACGCAGTATTTT
CASSGKDGRPLFDTQYF
>-|few|TRBV28|TRBJ1-5|12
TGTGCCAGCAGTTCGCCCGGACAGATCCAGCATTTT
CASSSPGQIQHF
>-|few|TRBV5-1|TRBJ1-4|16
TGCGCCAGCAGCTTGACTGAAGGGGCAACTAATGAAAAACTGTTTTTT
CASSLTEGATNEKLFF
>TRBD2|few|TRBV6-1|TRBJ2-1|16
TGTGCCAGCAGGCGAGCTAGCGGGGGGGCCGTCAATGAGCAGTTCTTC
CASRRASGGAVNEQFF
>-|-|TRBV7-2|TRBJ2-2|16
TGTGCCAGCAGCTTAGAGGCAGGGCGGGGCACCGGGGAGCTGTTTTTT
CASSLEAGRGTGELFF
>-|-|TRBV6-2/TRBV6-3|TRBJ1-6|13
TGTGCCAGCAGTTACTCCGGGGTTTCGCCCCTCCACTTT
CASSYSGVSPLHF
>-|-|TRBV7-9|TRBJ1-4|16
TGTGCCAGCAGCTTAGGGACGGGACCGCAAAATGAAAAACTGTTTTTT
CASSLGTGPQNEKLFF
>TRBD1|few|TRBV6-1|TRBJ2-7|16
TGTGCCAGCATGGGGGGACCCGGGACAGGCCTCAAAGAGCAGTACTTC
CASMGGPGTGLKEQYF
>TRBD1|few|TRBV7-2|TRBJ1-3|15
TGTGCCAGCAGCCCTATAACAGGGGCGGGAAACACCATATGTTTT
CASSPITGAGNTICF
>-|many|TRBV5-6|TRBJ1-6|14
TGTGCCAGCAGCTTGCCCGGGGGGATTTCACCCCTCCACTTT
CASSLPGGISPLHF
>TRBD2|few|TRBV12-3/TRBV12-4|TRBJ2-1|17
TGTGCCAGCAGTTTAGTCTTTAGCGGGGGATCCTACAATGAGCAGTTCTTC
CASSLVFSGGSYNEQFF
>-|-|TRBV6-2/TRBV6-3|TRBJ2-5|13
TGTGCCAGCAGCCAGTCTAGAGAAGAGACCCAGTACTTC
CASSQSREETQYF
>-|-|TRBV20-1|TRBJ1-1|13
TGCAGTGCAGGCGCGGTGACGAACACTGAAGCTTTCTTT
CSAGAVTNTEAFF
>-|few|TRBV6-5|TRBJ2-5|13
TGTGCCAGCAGTTTACGTGATCGCGGGGCCCAGTACTTC
CASSLRDRGAQYF
>TRBD2|few|TRBV4-3|TRBJ2-1|17
TGCGCCAGCAGCCAAGATCCCCCTAGCGGGAGTCGTAATGAGCAGTTCTTC
CASSQDPPSGSRNEQFF
>-|-|TRBV29-1|TRBJ1-1|11
TGCAGCGTTGGGGGTGTCTTTTCGGCTTTCTTT
CSVGGVFSAFF
>-|-|TRBV7-2|TRBJ2-3|13
TGTGCCAGCAGCTTAAAGGTTTCAGATACGCAGTATTTT
CASSLKVSDTQYF
>-|many|TRBV3-1|TRBJ1-4|18
TGTGCCAGCAGCCAAGGGCGAAGGCGTGTCTCAACTAATGAAAAACTGTTTTTT
CASSQGRRRVSTNEKLFF
>-|-|TRBV7-9|TRBJ2-1|12
TGTGCCAGCAGCTTAGAAGACTACGAGCAGTTCTTC
CASSLEDYEQFF
>-|few|TRBV6-5|TRBJ2-1|16
TGTGCCAGCAGTTATTTGGAGGGGCGAGCCTACAATGAGCAGTTCTTC
CASSYLEGRAYNEQFF
>-|-|TRBV29-1|TRBJ2-7|10
TGCAGCGTTGGAACCGACGAGCAGTACTTC
CSVGTDEQYF
>-|-|TRBV15|TRBJ2-3|16
TGTGCCACCAGCAGAGCTAGAGGGGAAAGCACAGATACGCAGTATTTT
CATSRARGESTDTQYF
>-|once|TRBV2|TRBJ1-2|14
TGTGCCAGCAGTGAAAAGCCTGAGAGCTATGGCTACACCTTC
CASSEKPESYGYTF
>-|-|TRBV20-1|TRBJ1-5|13
TGCAGTGCTAGAATGGGCGGCAATCAGCCCCAGCATTTT
CSARMGGNQPQHF
>-|-|TRBV29-1|TRBJ1-1|14
TGCAGCGTTGCTGGGACGACGGAGAACACTGAAGCTTTCTTT
CSVAGTTENTEAFF
>-|few|TRBV19|TRBJ2-1|13
TGTGCCAGTAGTACCCTGGTAGTCGATGAGCAGTTCTTC
CASSTLVVDEQFF
>TRBD1|-|TRBV6-2/TRBV6-3|TRBJ2-1|16
TGTGCCAGCAGTGGGGACAGGGGGCACTTCAGGAATGAGCAGTTCTTC
CASSGDRGHFRNEQFF
>-|few|TRBV5-1|TRBJ2-7|16
TGCGCCAGCAGCCCGGATGGAGGGGGGGGTCACTACGAGCAGTACTTC
CASSPDGGGGHYEQYF
>-|-|TRBV3-1|TRBJ2-1|17
TGTGCCAGCAGCCAAGCTCTGCGTGGGAGCTCCTACAATGAGCAGTTCTTC
CASSQALRGSSYNEQFF
>-|few|TRBV4-1|TRBJ2-7|16
TGCGCCAGCAGCCAATTCCCCAGGGGCAGCTCCTACGAGCAGTACTTC
CASSQFPRGSSYEQYF
>TRBD1|-|TRBV29-1|TRBJ2-5|12
TGCAGCGTTAGGACAGGTGAAGAGACCCAGTACTTC
CSVRTGEETQYF
>-|many|TRBV7-2|TRBJ2-4|12
TGTGCCAGCAGCAGAACCAAAAACATTCAGTACTTC
CASSRTKNIQYF
>-|-|TRBV5-1|TRBJ1-4|14
TGCGCCAGCAGCTTGGGTGACCCTAATGAAAAACTGTTTTTT
CASSLGDPNEKLFF
>-|few|TRBV27|TRBJ2-1|14
TGTGCCAGCAGCGCGCGGGGGCGCCACAATGAGCAGTTCTTC
CASSARGRHNEQFF
>TRBD2|many|TRBV7-2|TRBJ2-3|18
TGTGCCAGCAGCCCCGTTGGTAGCGGGGGGCTCCTCACAGATACGCAGTATTTT
CASSPVGSGGLLTDTQYF
>-|few|TRBV7-9|TRBJ2-2|15
TGTGCCAGCAGCTTCTTCCCAGCGAACACCGGGGAGCTGTTTTTT
CASSFFPANTGELFF
>-|-|TRBV20-1|TRBJ2-1|11
TGCAGAGCTAGAATAGACAATGAGCAGTTCTTC
CRARIDNEQFF
>-|-|TRBV29-1|TRBJ1-2|12
TGCAGCGTTGTTGAGACGATCTATGGCTACACCTTC
CSVVETIYGYTF
>TRBD2|-|TRBV19|TRBJ2-1|15
TGTGCCAGTAGTATGGGCCTAGCGGGGTACAATGAGCAGTTCTTC
CASSMGLAGYNEQFF
>-|few|TRBV11-2|TRBJ2-2|15
TGTGCCAGCAGGGGGGCAGGGTCTTACACCGGGGAGCTGTTTTTT
CASRGAGSYTGELFF
>-|few|TRBV27|TRBJ2-7|14
TGTGCCAGCAGTCCTGCGGGACCCCTCTTGGAGCAGTACTTC
CASSPAGPLLEQYF
>TRBD1|few|TRBV14|TRBJ2-1|16
TGTGCCAGCAGCCAAGATGTTGGACAGGGGGTCTATGAGCAGTTCTTC
CASSQDVGQGVYEQFF
>-|-|TRBV20-1|TRBJ2-5|14
TGCAGTGCTCCCAAGTTGGGAGAAAGGGAGACCCAGTACTTC
CSAPKLGERETQYF
>TRBD2|-|TRBV19|TRBJ2-3|16
TGTGCCAGTAGTACCCTTAAGAGCGGGAGCCCAGATACGCAGTATTTT
CASSTLKSGSPDTQYF
>TRBD1|-|TRBV9|TRBJ2-5|14
TGTGCCAGCAGCCCGGGACAGGGCGGAGGGACCCAGTACTTC
CASSPGQGGGTQYF